Below, 20 T cell receptor beta chains from the same sample are listed, as sequenced in a study of blood T cell repertoires in COVID-19. Here immunoSEQ multiplex PCR was the method, and the copy in TCRdb shows in-frame clones only, minus some. Of a few hundred thousand clones in the sample, roughly 91% were seen once. The sample consisted of PBMCs or T cells enriched from blood (not recorded which). The receptors were gathered from a woman in her 30s who had recovered from COVID-19.

The genes are TRBV6-5 and TRBJ1-2; D uncertain. The CDR3 contains 14 residues. Trimming stripped 0 bases from V and 1 base from J, with 6 bases between. Per the germline V gene, CDR1 is MNHEY and CDR2 is SVGAGI. DNA for the CDR3: TGTGCCAGCAGTTACTCGACTGATAACTATGGCTACACCTTC. Its translation is CASSYSTDNYGYTF.

The rearrangement links TRBV10-3 to TRBJ2-7, with D possibly matching TRBD1 (6 bases). Trimming shortened V by 6 bases and J by 2 bases, and 14 bases separated the two germline ends. The length of the CDR3 is 14 residues. Germline V CDR1 and CDR2: ENHRY, SYGVKD. CDR3 amino acids: CAIRQGASAYEQYF. CDR3 nucleotides: TGTGCCATCAGACAGGGAGCTAGTGCCTACGAGCAGTACTTC.

The gene calls are TRBV7-9 and TRBJ2-3; 7 nucleotides line up with TRBD2. The CDR3 contains 15 residues. Germline V gene data show CDR1 as SEHNR and CDR2 as FQNEAQ (reference sequence). V lost 1 base to trimming and J lost 4 bases; unmatched junction nucleotides: 5. The CDR3 DNA is TGTGCCAGCAGCTTAGTGAGCGGGAAGCCAGATACGCAGTATTTT. It translates to CASSLVSGKPDTQYF.

This sequence joins TRBV2 and TRBJ2-2; D is possibly TRBD2 (7 bases). Germline CDR1 and CDR2: SNHLY and FYNNEI. The V end lost 10 bases, the J end lost 4 bases, and 16 bases lay between the germline ends. The CDR3 has 14 amino acids. DNA for the CDR3: TGTGCCACTCGGCTGAGGGGGGGCACCGGGGAGCTGTTTTTT. Translating it yields CATRLRGGTGELFF.

This chain links TRBV28 with TRBJ1-5; 7 bases align to TRBD1. The V gene's germline CDR1 is MDHEN and CDR2 SYDVKM. The CDR3 loop spans 15 amino acids. V was pared by 2 bases and J by 3 bases, with 4 bases of the junction left unmatched. CDR3 nucleotides: TGTGCCAGCAGTTTACATACAGGGGTCAATCAGCCCCAGCATTTT. It codes for CASSLHTGVNQPQHF. Looking up the rest from reference TRBV28 and TRBJ1-5 gives the full variable domain: DVKVTQSSRYLVKRTGEKVFLECVQDMDHENMFWYRQDPGLGLRLIYFSYDVKMKEKGDIPEGYSVSREKKERFSLILESASTNQTSMYLCASSLHTGVNQPQHFGDGTRLSIL.

This clone was seen a few times. The J gene is TRBJ2-3, the V gene TRBV24-1, with unresolved D. V lost 9 bases, J lost 3 bases, and 9 bases lay in between. Per germline, CDR1 KGHDR and CDR2 SFDVKD. This CDR3 is built from 12 residues. DNA for the CDR3: TGTGCCACCGAGCAAGATACAGATACGCAGTATTTT. The encoded protein is CATEQDTDTQYF.

The chain has TRBV28 and TRBJ2-5, with 8 bases lining up with TRBD2. Germline V gene data show CDR1 as MDHEN and CDR2 as SYDVKM. V lost 3 bases, J lost 6 bases, and 6 bases stayed unmatched. The CDR3 sequence is 14 residues long. The CDR3 DNA reads as TGTGCCAGCAGTTTGGGGGGACTAGGGAAGACCCAGTACTTC. The encoded protein is CASSLGGLGKTQYF.

The rearrangement joins TRBV19 to TRBJ2-1; 7 bases fit TRBD2. The CDR3 extends over 14 amino acids. The germline V gene encodes CDR1 LNHDA and CDR2 SQIVND (reference sequence). V was pared by 5 bases and J by 2 bases, with 3 bases of the junction left unmatched. CDR3 in amino acids: CASSSSGTYNEQFF. The CDR3 coding sequence is TGTGCCAGTAGTTCGAGCGGGACCTACAATGAGCAGTTCTTC.

In this sample, this clone turned up once. V is TRBV19 and J is TRBJ2-5; 9 bases fit TRBD2. The germline V gene has CDR1 LNHDA and CDR2 SQIVND (reference sequence). The V gene end was trimmed by 1 base and the J gene end by 1 base; junction bases not matched to a gene: 1. The CDR3 loop spans 15 amino acids. CDR3 loop: CASSIASGVQETQYF. The CDR3 region has the DNA TGTGCCAGTAGTATAGCTAGCGGGGTCCAAGAGACCCAGTACTTC.

The chain is built from TRBV4-1 and TRBJ1-1; D is uncertain. CDR3 size: 17 residues. The V end lost 1 base, the J end lost 1 base, and 16 bases lay between the germline ends. Germline CDR1 is MGHRA and CDR2 is YSYEKL. Here the CDR3 reads CASSQGSTVIGNTEAFF. In nucleotides, the CDR3 is TGCGCCAGCAGCCAAGGAAGCACAGTAATCGGGAACACTGAAGCTTTCTTT.

J is TRBJ1-1 and V is TRBV18; D gene ambiguous. CDR3 length: 15 residues. Per germline, CDR1 KGHSH and CDR2 LQKENI. V was pared by 1 base and J by 0 bases, with 9 bases between. The CDR3 here is CASSPRQVMNTEAFF. CDR3 coding DNA: TGTGCCAGCTCACCACGGCAGGTGATGAACACTGAAGCTTTCTTT.

A note on this clone: Germline and junction disagree at one end, which may indicate a read error. Other DNA variants within this sample encode the same CDR3. The chain is built from TRBV10-1 and TRBJ1-3; 9 nucleotides agree with TRBD1. The CDR3 runs to 16 residues. The V gene's germline CDR1 is WNHNN and CDR2 SYGVQD (reference sequence). DNA of the CDR3: TGCGCCAGCAGTGTAGGGACAGGGATGGGGGGAAACACTATATATTTT. Its translation is CASSVGTGMGGNTIYF.

J is TRBJ2-5 and V is TRBV18; D call uncertain. V was cut by 1 base and J by 1 base, with 7 bases left in between. Germline values: CDR1 KGHSH, CDR2 LQKENI. The CDR3 is 14 residues long. The CDR3 DNA reads TGTGCCAGCTCACCACAGGAGAGCCAAGAGACCCAGTACTTC. Translation: CASSPQESQETQYF.

The V gene is TRBV4-2, the J gene TRBJ2-5; 9 bases fit TRBD1. This CDR3 contains 15 residues. J lost 4 bases, V lost 1 base, and 4 bases had no gene match. Germline V CDR1 and CDR2: LGHNA, YNFKEQ. The chain's CDR3 is CASSQGQGGRETQYF. The CDR3 DNA sequence: TGTGCCAGCAGCCAAGGACAGGGGGGGAGAGAGACCCAGTACTTC.

The chain has TRBV15 and TRBJ1-5, with no clear D. The length of the CDR3 is 16 residues. The V gene lost 5 bases and the J gene lost 3 bases, with 17 bases spanning the gap. CDR1 is LNHNV and CDR2 is YYDKDF in the germline V gene (reference sequence). Here the CDR3 reads CATSGIQWSFNQPQHF. The CDR3 bases are TGTGCCACCAGCGGTATCCAGTGGAGCTTCAATCAGCCCCAGCATTTT. Supplemented by reference TRBV15 and TRBJ1-5, the full variable domain reads DAMVIQNPRYQVTQFGKPVTLSCSQTLNHNVMYWYQQKSSQAPKLLFHYYDKDFNNEADTPDNFQSRRPNTSFCFLDIRSPGLGDTAMYLCATSGIQWSFNQPQHFGDGTRLSIL.

The rearrangement joins TRBV7-9 to TRBJ2-7, with D possibly TRBD2 on 6 matching bases. V dropped 4 bases and J dropped 0 bases, with 22 bases sitting between them. The CDR3 consists of 18 residues. The germline CDR1 and CDR2 sequences are SEHNR and FQNEAQ (reference sequence). This CDR3 reads CASSSPAGGDGVSYEQYF. DNA for the CDR3: TGTGCCAGCAGCTCGCCCGCAGGCGGGGACGGCGTCTCCTACGAGCAGTACTTC.

The gene calls are TRBV5-1 and TRBJ2-7; 8 nucleotides line up with TRBD2. The CDR3 is 15 amino acids. The ends lost 0 bases at V and 1 base at J; junction bases unmatched: 3. The germline gives CDR1 SGHRS, CDR2 YFSETQ. The CDR3 protein is CASSLDTSGSYEQYF. Here the CDR3 DNA reads TGCGCCAGCAGCTTGGACACTAGCGGATCCTACGAGCAGTACTTC. The full variable domain, its missing parts supplied by reference TRBV5-1 and TRBJ2-7, is KAGVTQTPRYLIKTRGQQVTLSCSPISGHRSVSWYQQTPGQGLQFLFEYFSETQRNKGNFPGRFSGRQFSNSRSEMNVSTLELGDSALYLCASSLDTSGSYEQYFGPGTRLTVT.

This chain connects TRBV2 to TRBJ1-5; D not resolved. Between the trimmed V and J ends, which lost 5 bases and 14 bases, there was a span of 16 bases. CDR1 is SNHLY and CDR2 is FYNNEI in the germline V gene. CDR3 length: 12 amino acids. CDR3 bases: TGTGCCAGCAGTCTCAGGCCAGTGCTTGAGCATTTT. Translating it yields CASSLRPVLEHF.

The chain uses TRBV6-4 and TRBJ2-2; TRBD1 aligns across 8 bases. In germline, CDR1 is MRHNA, CDR2 SNTAGT. The CDR3 consists of 15 residues. V shed 8 bases, J shed 7 bases, and the junction held 12 bases outside the gene matches. The CDR3 is CASAPQAGGIGELFF. In DNA form, the CDR3 reads TGTGCCAGCGCTCCCCAGGCAGGGGGCATCGGGGAGCTGTTTTTT.

The chain uses TRBV15 and TRBJ2-4; D remains ambiguous. The CDR3 totals 13 residues. V lost 1 base and J 7 bases, leaving 8 bases between the germline ends. Germline CDR1 and CDR2: LNHNV and YYDKDF (reference sequence). The CDR3, as DNA: TGTGCCACCAGCAGAGCGGGTTGGAACATTCAGTACTTC. Protein product: CATSRAGWNIQYF.